What follows describes a single TCR beta chain. This specimen belongs to a study of OX40 agonist ivuxolimab in advanced cancers. Whole-study context: Under the entry rules, prior anti-PD-1, anti-PD-L1 or anti-CTLA-4 therapy was allowed, and about 40% had some.

Generated by immunoSEQ multiplex PCR, the TCRdb table keeps only in-frame clones and is missing some. In the table there are 65,000 to 85,000 clones, around 80% of which are singletons. CDR3 length: 11 amino acids. In germline, CDR1 is SQVTM, CDR2 ANQGSEA. Trimming took 8 bases from V and 11 from J, leaving 18 bases between them. The rearrangement uses TRBV29-1 and TRBJ1-1; D is unclear. The material sequenced was CD4+ or CD8+ T cells sorted from blood, taken in a trial of the OX40 agonist ivuxolimab. The TCR sequence derives from an adult with an advanced solid tumor such as melanoma, head and neck, liver or kidney cancer. The CDR3 nucleotides read TGCAGCAGCCGACGGGGTGGCGGTGCTTTCTTT. The encoded protein is CSSRRGGGAFF.